Here is one T cell receptor beta chain with its context. Its specificity is not known. The CDR3 is 15 residues long. V shed 0 bases and J shed 10 bases, with 14 bases lying between them. Looked up from germline, CDR1 is SGDLS and CDR2 is YYNGEE. None of the donors, who were healthy HIV-negative adults, had recently had acute infections or vaccinations. The data belong to a study of shared clonotypes between healthy human individuals. Study-wide points: Sequencing depth was a factor that was expected to affect clonotype sharing among donors.

TCRdb's copy holds only in-frame clones and misses some; the assay was immunoSEQ multiplex PCR. Here the sample spans about 1 million clones, about 80% being singletons. The material sequenced was memory CD4+ T cells sorted from blood. The subset: CD45RA-negative fraction. This receptor was taken from a man aged 18-30 years in good health. The chain employs TRBV9 and TRBJ1-6; possible D gene TRBD1, 5 bases. CDR3 protein: CASSVAGLTNSPLHF. The CDR3 DNA reads TGTGCCAGCAGCGTAGCAGGGCTTACTAACTCACCCCTCCACTTT.